Below, one TCR beta chain is given with its context. The source of the sample is a study of radiotherapy plus CTLA-4 blockade in lung cancer. Measured with immunoSEQ multiplex PCR; TCRdb has only the in-frame clones, and not every one. The profile covers about 59,000 clones, with 72% appearing a single time and 6.5% to 9.5% taken by the ten largest. The CDR3 is made up of 13 amino acids. The germline CDR1 and CDR2 sequences are SGHDT and YYEEEE. The V end was cut by 5 bases, the J end by 3 bases, with 9 bases between. The clonotype comes from a human donor with non-small cell lung cancer whose response to radiotherapy plus ipilimumab could not be evaluated. Here the sequenced sample was peripheral blood, taken from a patient treated with radiotherapy plus ipilimumab. The rearrangement joins TRBV5-6 to TRBJ1-3; D perhaps matches TRBD1 (6 bases). DNA for the CDR3: TGTGCCAGCAGGCACAGGGATGGAAACACCATATATTTT. Residues: CASRHRDGNTIYF.